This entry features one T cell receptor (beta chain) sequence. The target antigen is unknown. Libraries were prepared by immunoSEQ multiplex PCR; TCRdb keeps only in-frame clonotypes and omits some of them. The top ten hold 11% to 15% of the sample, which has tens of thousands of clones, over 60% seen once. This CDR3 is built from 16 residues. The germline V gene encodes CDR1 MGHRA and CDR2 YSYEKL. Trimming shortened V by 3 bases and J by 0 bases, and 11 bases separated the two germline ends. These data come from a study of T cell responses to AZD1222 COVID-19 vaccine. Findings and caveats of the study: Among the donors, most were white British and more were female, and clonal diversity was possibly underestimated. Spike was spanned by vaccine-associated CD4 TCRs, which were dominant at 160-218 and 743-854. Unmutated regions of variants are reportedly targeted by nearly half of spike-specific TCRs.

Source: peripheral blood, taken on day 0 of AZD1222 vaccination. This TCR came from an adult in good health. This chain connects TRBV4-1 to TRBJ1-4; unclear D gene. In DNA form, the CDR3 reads TGCGCCAGCAGCCAGGAAAATTTTGCAACTAATGAAAAACTGTTTTTT. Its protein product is CASSQENFATNEKLFF.